Below are 10 T cell receptor beta chains sequenced from a single sample in a study of cytomegalovirus exposure and HLA in healthy donors. With 60 Vbeta and 13 Jbeta primers, the PCR was carried out. The data were produced by immunoSEQ multiplex PCR, yet TCRdb's version contains in-frame clones alone and is incomplete. This table has some 130,000 clones, about four fifths appearing once. The sample taken for sequencing was PBMCs. Source of these receptors: a middle-aged woman in good health and CMV-seronegative.

The chain recombines TRBV5-4 with TRBJ2-7; the D gene is possibly TRBD2 (7 bases). The length of the CDR3 is 14 residues. The germline V gene encodes CDR1 SGHNT and CDR2 YYREEE (reference sequence). The V and J ends lost 4 bases and 0 bases respectively, with 11 bases between them. The CDR3, as DNA: TGTGCCAGCAGCGGGGGCGGGAGCTCCTACGAGCAGTACTTC. This codes for CASSGGGSSYEQYF.

This chain connects TRBV5-4 to TRBJ2-1; D is unresolved. The ends were cut back, 2 bases at V and 0 bases at J, with 9 bases in the middle. The CDR3 loop spans 15 amino acids. Germline V gene data show CDR1 as SGHNT and CDR2 as YYREEE (reference sequence). CDR3 nucleotides: TGTGCCAGCAGCTTCCCGTCGAGCTCCTACAATGAGCAGTTCTTC. It specifies CASSFPSSSYNEQFF. The whole variable domain, filled in from reference TRBV5-4 and TRBJ2-1, reads ETGVTQSPTHLIKTRGQQVTLRCSSQSGHNTVSWYQQALGQGPQFIFQYYREEENGRGNFPPRFSGLQFPNYSSELNVNALELDDSALYLCASSFPSSSYNEQFFGPGTRLTVL.

The chain recombines TRBV28 with TRBJ1-2; tentatively, D is TRBD1 (6 bases). V lost 3 bases to trimming and J lost 7 bases, with 12 bases between them. Per germline, CDR1 MDHEN and CDR2 SYDVKM. The CDR3 spans 13 residues. The CDR3 DNA reads as TGTGCCAGCAGTTTTGGGGGCGAAGTTGGCTACACCTTC. It yields the protein CASSFGGEVGYTF.

The chain employs TRBV14 and TRBJ2-7; maybe TRBD2 (6 bases). The V end was cut by 1 base, the J end by 3 bases, with 13 bases between. CDR3 size: 15 residues. Germline V gene lookup returns CDR1 SGHDN and CDR2 FVKESK. The CDR3 is CASSQVGTENYEQYF. The CDR3 nucleotides read TGTGCCAGCAGCCAAGTAGGGACTGAGAACTACGAGCAGTACTTC. Full variable domain (outside the CDR3, taken from reference TRBV14 and TRBJ2-7): EAGVTQFPSHSVIEKGQTVTLRCDPISGHDNLYWYRRVMGKEIKFLLHFVKESKQDESGMPNNRFLAERTGGTYSTLKVQPAELEDSGVYFCASSQVGTENYEQYFGPGTRLTVT.

This clone was seen only once. The chain uses TRBV28 and TRBJ2-1; D might be TRBD1 (5 bases). Germline V gives CDR1 MDHEN, CDR2 SYDVKM. The CDR3 runs 11 residues. V lost 6 bases and J 8 bases, leaving 8 bases between the germline ends. CDR3 sequence reads: CASRGVYEQFF. CDR3 nucleotide sequence: TGTGCCAGCAGAGGGGTTTATGAGCAGTTCTTC.

The chain has TRBV27 and TRBJ2-7; D is unclear. Germline CDR1 and CDR2: MNHEY and SMNVEV (reference sequence). This CDR3 region has 15 residues. The V and J ends lost 1 base and 5 bases respectively, with 15 bases between them. DNA for the CDR3: TGTGCCAGCAGTTTATGGTCGTCCTCGGAGAACGAGCAGTACTTC. Protein: CASSLWSSSENEQYF.

The V gene is TRBV19, the J gene TRBJ2-7, with 8 bases aligning to TRBD1. V dropped 5 bases and J dropped 1; count of bases not matched to a gene: 7. Germline-derived CDR1 and CDR2 are LNHDA and SQIVND (reference sequence). The CDR3 runs 15 residues. The CDR3 spells CASSYGTGESYEQYF. The CDR3 nucleotides are TGTGCCAGTAGTTATGGGACAGGAGAATCCTACGAGCAGTACTTC.

J is TRBJ2-3 and V is TRBV5-1, with 10 positions matching TRBD2. V shed 5 bases and J 2 bases; nucleotides not matched to a gene: 5. The CDR3 loop spans 15 amino acids. The germline gives CDR1 SGHRS, CDR2 YFSETQ. For the CDR3, the DNA is TGCGCCAGCAGTCAGAGCGGGGGGGCCACAGATACGCAGTATTTT. This translates into CASSQSGGATDTQYF.

The rearrangement joins TRBV7-9 to TRBJ1-1; D gene ambiguous. Germline CDR1 is SEHNR and CDR2 is FQNEAQ (reference sequence). CDR3 size: 14 residues. V lost 0 bases and J lost 1, with 6 bases in between. CDR3 sequence reads: CASSLAEGNTEAFF. The DNA for the CDR3 is TGTGCCAGCAGCTTAGCGGAGGGGAACACTGAAGCTTTCTTT.

The chain recombines TRBV5-6 with TRBJ1-2; the D gene is possibly TRBD1 (6 bases). CDR3 length: 14 residues. From germline, CDR1 is SGHDT and CDR2 YYEEEE. Trimming shortened V by 0 bases and J by 2 bases, and 8 bases separated the two germline ends. CDR3 sequence: CASSLDRVNYGYTF. The CDR3, as DNA: TGTGCCAGCAGCTTGGACAGGGTGAACTATGGCTACACCTTC.